The 14 T cell receptor beta chains given below trace back to one sample, sequenced in a study of cytomegalovirus exposure and HLA in healthy donors. It was with 60 Vbeta and 13 Jbeta primers that the PCR ran. Generated by immunoSEQ multiplex PCR, the TCRdb table keeps only in-frame clones and is missing some. This table holds approximately 100,000 clones. Sequencing was carried out using PBMCs. The receptors here all came from a man aged 50-59 years in good health and CMV-seronegative.

The chain joins TRBV25-1 to TRBJ2-3; D may be TRBD1 (5 bases). The germline V gene encodes CDR1 MGHDK and CDR2 SYGVNS. The CDR3 consists of 16 residues. V lost 7 bases and J 2 bases, leaving 19 bases between the germline ends. CDR3 sequence (DNA): TGTGCCAGCAACCCCGACATAACTGGGGCCACAGATACGCAGTATTTT. Its translation is CASNPDITGATDTQYF.

The rearrangement uses TRBV27 and TRBJ2-3, with D unclear. The germline CDR1 and CDR2 sequences are MNHEY and SMNVEV (reference sequence). CDR3 length equals 12 residues. V lost 5 bases and J lost 4, with 7 bases in between. This CDR3 reads CASSGRADTQYF. The CDR3 nucleotides read TGTGCCAGCAGTGGCCGGGCAGATACGCAGTATTTT.

This chain connects TRBV29-1 to TRBJ1-2; possible D gene TRBD1, 6 bases. V dropped 2 bases and J dropped 4 bases, with 11 bases sitting between them. CDR1 is SQVTM and CDR2 is ANQGSEA in the germline V gene. CDR3 length equals 13 residues. Here the CDR3 DNA reads TGCAGCGTTGAATTGGGGGCAGGCTATGGCTACACCTTC. Protein sequence: CSVELGAGYGYTF.

The CDR3 bases are TGTGCCAGCAGTTTACGGGGTGACACCGGGGAGCTGTTTTTT. Translated: CASSLRGDTGELFF. The chain carries TRBV28 and TRBJ2-2; D may be TRBD2 (5 bases). Trimming took off 2 bases at V and 3 bases at J, with 7 bases between the two ends. Germline V gene sequence: CDR1 MDHEN, CDR2 SYDVKM. The CDR3 has 14 amino acids.

The rearrangement uses TRBV7-9 and TRBJ2-7, with TRBD2 matching 12 bases. The CDR3 extends over 16 amino acids. V lost 4 bases, J lost 3 bases, and 7 bases stayed unmatched. Germline CDR1 reads SEHNR; CDR2 reads FQNEAQ (reference sequence). The CDR3 protein is CASSSPRTSGDYEQYF. The CDR3 DNA follows: TGTGCCAGCAGCTCGCCTAGGACTAGCGGGGACTACGAGCAGTACTTC.

The rearrangement joins TRBV6-6 to TRBJ2-5, with TRBD2 identical over 11 bases. This CDR3 region has 15 residues. The V gene end was trimmed by 6 bases and the J gene end by 2 bases; junction bases not matched to a gene: 5. Germline loops: CDR1 MNHNY, CDR2 SVGAGI (reference sequence). As DNA, the CDR3 is TGTGCCAGCAGCTGGACTAGCGGGTCGCAAGAGACCCAGTACTTC. Residues: CASSWTSGSQETQYF.

V and J are TRBV7-2 and TRBJ2-6; 9 bases line up with TRBD1. The trim removed 3 bases at V and 4 bases at J, leaving 1 base unmatched. The germline CDR1 and CDR2 sequences are SGHTA and FQGNSA. The CDR3 loop spans 15 amino acids. In nucleotides, the CDR3 is TGTGCCAGCAGCTTTGGGACAGGGGGGGCCAACGTCCTGACTTTC. Its protein product is CASSFGTGGANVLTF.

The chain carries TRBV7-8 and TRBJ2-5; TRBD1 might be the D (5 bases). The CDR3 runs to 15 residues. V gave up 0 bases and J gave up 3 bases, with 11 bases separating them. Germline assignment: CDR1 SGHVS and CDR2 FQNEAQ. The CDR3 loop is CASSLAQSREETQYF. The CDR3 bases are TGTGCCAGCAGCTTAGCGCAATCCAGGGAAGAGACCCAGTACTTC. Full variable domain (remainder filled in from reference TRBV7-8 and TRBJ2-5): GAGVSQSPRYKVAKRGQDVALRCDPISGHVSLFWYQQALGQGPEFLTYFQNEAQLDKSGLPSDRFFAERPEGSVSTLKIQRTQQEDSAVYLCASSLAQSREETQYFGPGTRLLVL.

V gene TRBV6-5 combines with J gene TRBJ2-7; TRBD1 aligns across 9 bases. Germline values: CDR1 MNHEY, CDR2 SVGAGI. J was trimmed by 3 bases and V by 5 bases; bases with no gene match: 5. The CDR3 is 14 residues long. CDR3 residues: CASSTGTGIYEQYF. DNA of the CDR3: TGTGCCAGCAGTACGGGGACAGGGATCTACGAGCAGTACTTC.

CDR3 sequence (DNA): TGTGCCAGCAGCCAAACTAGCGGGAACCCAGATACGCAGTATTTT. This codes for CASSQTSGNPDTQYF. The rearrangement joins TRBV14 to TRBJ2-3, with 10 bases identical to TRBD2. Germline V lookup: CDR1 SGHDN, CDR2 FVKESK. V lost 2 bases to trimming and J lost 4 bases; unmatched junction nucleotides: 3. This CDR3 has 15 residues.

The chain has TRBV18 and TRBJ2-7; weak D call: TRBD1 (6 bases). There are 13 residues in the CDR3. V was cut by 5 bases and J by 3 bases, with 11 bases left in between. Germline values: CDR1 KGHSH, CDR2 LQKENI. The DNA of the CDR3 is TGTGCCAGCTCAGACAACAGGGACTACGAGCAGTACTTC. Amino acid sequence: CASSDNRDYEQYF.

V usage is TRBV11-2 and J usage is TRBJ1-2; D might be TRBD1 (5 bases). V was cut by 3 bases and J by 8 bases, with 16 bases left in between. CDR3 length: 14 residues. Germline CDR1 reads SGHAT; CDR2 reads FQNNGV. The chain's CDR3 is CASSFYLRAGGYTF. In DNA, the CDR3 is TGTGCCAGCAGCTTCTATCTCAGGGCAGGAGGCTACACCTTC. The full variable domain, with the rest looked up from reference TRBV11-2 and TRBJ1-2, is EAGVAQSPRYKIIEKRQSVAFWCNPISGHATLYWYQQILGQGPKLLIQFQNNGVVDDSQLPKDRFSAERLKGVDSTLKIQPAKLEDSAVYLCASSFYLRAGGYTFGSGTRLTVV.

This chain joins TRBV7-9 and TRBJ2-7; 7 nucleotides agree with TRBD2. This CDR3 region has 14 residues. The trim removed 5 bases at V and 3 bases at J, leaving 7 bases unmatched. The germline V gene has CDR1 SEHNR and CDR2 FQNEAQ (reference sequence). CDR3 coding DNA: TGTGCCAGCAGCGGGGGGGACTACCGCTACGAGCAGTACTTC. It encodes CASSGGDYRYEQYF.

The chain employs TRBV2 and TRBJ2-7; 8 bases match TRBD1. The germline CDR1 and CDR2 sequences are SNHLY and FYNNEI. CDR3 length: 14 residues. J lost 3 bases, V lost 4 bases, and 5 bases had no gene match. The CDR3 nucleotides are TGTGCCAGCAGTGGGCAGGGGGCTTTCTACGAGCAGTACTTC. This gives the protein CASSGQGAFYEQYF.